This T cell receptor (beta chain) was documented in a study of shared clonotypes between healthy human individuals (dated by TCRdb to the early 2020s). General notes on the study: A few men and two women, aged 18 to 49 years, made up the cohort. For each donor, three plates each were used for CD4 naive and CD4 memory, two plates were used for CD8 naive, and one plate was used for CD8 memory. To estimate repertoire size and how much clonotypes are shared between individuals, the study performed deep sequencing of blood TCR repertoires from roughly five healthy adults. To increase sequencing depth and limit assay-specific biases, different laboratories used diverse techniques to prepare libraries and sequence TCR repertoires. Leukapheresis yielded between about 0.9 and 10 billion PBMCs per donor.

Overall study outcomes, separate from this receptor: Across a handful of donors, 5% to 6% of naive CD4, around 3.3% of naive CD8, 2.3% of memory CD4, and approximately 0.4% of memory CD8 clonotypes were shared. Sampling was restricted to blood, and TCR repertoires in tissues likely differ from the TCR repertoires found in blood. Rarefaction of sorted-subset datasets indicated incomplete sequencing despite the large sequencing depth. Pairwise subsampling led to the expectation that sequencing depth would affect the degree of clonotype sharing among donors. The genetic and exposure-history diversity represented was limited by the small number of donors. Naive subsets generally had larger estimated clonotype richness than memory subsets did. Higher generation probabilities were observed for clonotypes shared by all four sorted-subset donors than for non-shared clonotypes.

Using the deep immunoSEQ assay, multiplex PCR amplified TCR CDR3 regions from genomic DNA. For each cell subset, the extracted genomic DNA was distributed evenly across all wells of several immunoSEQ 96-well plates, and each plate served as one replicate. For sorted subsets, 150 to 250 ng of genomic DNA, equivalent to 25,000 to 35,000 T cell genomes, went into each replicate PCR. Purified libraries were measured with a Qubit 3.0 fluorometer, size-checked on a Bioanalyzer 2100, and measured again with the KAPA Library Quantification kit. Each immunoSEQ 96-well plate was sequenced on its own single-read 150-cycle Illumina NextSeq 550 flow cell. The study's own analysis went as follows. Because only junctional sequences without quality scores were contained in the immunoSEQ output, filtering matching that applied to full-length reads could not be performed. To assign V/J genes and CDR3, sequences were annotated against IMGT germline references using PyIR, a Python wrapper for IgBLAST v1.9. Any read was removed if the V/J assignment was weak (E-value above 1e-6), the CDR3 was missing, or the read contained stop codons, out-of-frame junctions, or ambiguous translated residues. V3J clonotypes were defined as sequences sharing an identical inferred V gene, J gene, and CDR3 amino acid sequence. Percentage overlap between repertoires was computed as shared unique clonotypes divided by the size of the smaller repertoire. RTK rarefaction, the Chao1 estimator, and Recon v2.1 estimates of unobserved clonotypes were used to assess repertoire richness. OLGA was used to compute generation probabilities for all TCRbeta clonotypes that the gDNA method yielded from a few donors. The table comes from immuneACCESS by way of TCRdb, which keeps in-frame sequences with V and J called. Part of the clones is missing from these tables; in studies checked, under half for an unresolved V gene and the rest for unknown reasons. That table gives V, J and clone size, and the DNA gave D and trimming. For this sample the table gives about 2.1 million clones, of which over 85% were detected only once. The ten top clones hold approximately 1.6% of the sample.

CDR1 and CDR2 are read off the germline V gene as MGHRA and YSYEKL. Reading from cysteine to phenylalanine, the CDR3 counts 15 amino acids. The CDR3 DNA has 45 bases and is translated from base 1. Germline trimming amounts to 3 bases on V and 7 bases on J, with 4 as the count of junction bases outside the gene matches. CD8 naive samples were CD45RO-negative cells positively selected for CCR7, giving a CD45RA+CCR7+ population that excluded TemRA cells. Healthy HIV-negative adults with no recently reported acute infections or vaccinations were included as donors. All donors were Caucasian adults living in Nashville, Tennessee, USA. Blood was obtained by leukapheresis, after which PBMCs were separated by Ficoll-Histopaque density gradient centrifugation and cryopreserved in liquid nitrogen vapor phase. Analytical flow cytometry was used to check the purity and quantity of each magnetically sorted T cell population. Genomic DNA was isolated from each sorted fraction and quantified by UV absorbance on a Nanodrop 2000c.

A remark on this clone: No antigen is known for it. No quality values exist for individual bases; no much larger clone is one base distant.

Sequenced sample: naive CD8+ T cells from PBMCs. Reading the label with the study, this specimen's cell subset or site is: CD45RA+CCR7+. The sequence links TRBV4-1 to TRBJ2-1; 12 nucleotides in the junction match TRBD2. The source of this sequence is a man between 18 and 35 years old in good health. Some clones in this sample may be carry-over from other donors' samples. CDR3 loop: CASSHRTSGMNEQFF. The nucleotide sequence is given as TGCGCCAGCAGCCATCGGACTAGCGGGATGAATGAGCAGTTCTTC.